The next 22 T cell receptor beta chains were all read from a single sample in a study of blood T cell repertoires in COVID-19. Clones were read by immunoSEQ multiplex PCR, and TCRdb kept only the in-frame ones, dropping some. The sample shows 80,000 to 95,000 clones, about 85% of them seen only once. Sequenced material: peripheral blood. These receptors all stem from an elderly man with acute or convalescent COVID-19.

This sequence joins TRBV19 and TRBJ2-2, with 13 bases identical to TRBD2. From germline, CDR1 is LNHDA and CDR2 SQIVND (reference sequence). The CDR3 is 18 residues long. V was clipped by 6 bases and J by 6 bases; unmatched bases: 13. The CDR3 loop is CASRVLLAGGPFSGELFF. As DNA, the CDR3 is TGTGCCAGTAGAGTCCTACTAGCGGGAGGGCCATTCTCCGGGGAGCTGTTTTTT. The full variable domain, with the rest looked up from reference TRBV19 and TRBJ2-2, is DGGITQSPKYLFRKEGQNVTLSCEQNLNHDAMYWYRQDPGQGLRLIYYSQIVNDFQKGDIAEGYSVSREKKESFPLTVTSAQKNPTAFYLCASRVLLAGGPFSGELFFGEGSRLTVL.

V is TRBV5-5 and J is TRBJ1-1; tentative D call: TRBD1 (6 bases). The CDR3 spans 16 residues. V dropped 1 base and J dropped 1 base, with 14 bases sitting between them. Germline V gene lookup returns CDR1 SGHKS and CDR2 YYEKEE (reference sequence). The CDR3 region has the DNA TGTGCCAGCAGCTTGAACTTGCCAGGGGCGAACACTGAAGCTTTCTTT. It yields the protein CASSLNLPGANTEAFF.

The CDR3 DNA follows: TGCAGCGTTGAGACGACAGTGTCTTTCTATGGCTACACCTTC. Translating it yields CSVETTVSFYGYTF. The chain couples TRBV29-1 to TRBJ1-2; TRBD1 might be the D (5 bases). Trimming removed 3 bases from V and 4 bases from J, with 15 bases in between. The CDR3 runs to 14 residues. Germline V lookup: CDR1 SQVTM, CDR2 ANQGSEA.

The chain links TRBV27 to TRBJ2-6; tentatively, D is TRBD1 (6 bases). The CDR3 sequence is 20 residues long. The germline V gene encodes CDR1 MNHEY and CDR2 SMNVEV (reference sequence). Trimming took 7 bases from V and 2 from J, leaving 27 bases between them. The CDR3 coding sequence is TGTGCCAGCACCCACACGTCGCTAAGCAGGGGCGGAACTGGGGCCAACGTCCTGACTTTC. Protein product: CASTHTSLSRGGTGANVLTF.

The chain employs TRBV18 and TRBJ2-2, with TRBD2 matching 14 bases. J gave up 1 base and V 6 bases, and 13 bases lay outside the gene matches. This CDR3 is 20 amino acids long. Germline assignment: CDR1 KGHSH and CDR2 LQKENI. This CDR3 reads CASSRSGTSGSTKNTGELFF. CDR3 in DNA: TGTGCCAGCTCCCGGTCCGGGACTAGCGGGAGTACAAAGAACACCGGGGAGCTGTTTTTT. Full variable domain (remainder filled in from reference TRBV18 and TRBJ2-2): NAGVMQNPRHLVRRRGQEARLRCSPMKGHSHVYWYRQLPEEGLKFMVYLQKENIIDESGMPKERFSAEFPKEGPSILRIQQVVRGDSAAYFCASSRSGTSGSTKNTGELFFGEGSRLTVL.

This clone has a single count. V usage is TRBV5-1 and J usage is TRBJ2-7, with D possibly TRBD1 on 6 matching bases. Germline loops: CDR1 SGHRS, CDR2 YFSETQ. With 5 bases removed from V and 2 bases from J, the gap between germline ends came to 17 bases. This CDR3 has 15 amino acids. CDR3 region: CASSLPPTGTYEQYF. Written as DNA, the CDR3 is TGCGCCAGCAGTTTACCCCCGACAGGTACCTACGAGCAGTACTTC.

The table lists this clone with many counts. V usage is TRBV27 and J usage is TRBJ2-1, with D possibly TRBD1 on 6 matching bases. The CDR3 spans 12 residues. CDR1 is MNHEY and CDR2 is SMNVEV in the germline V gene (reference sequence). V was trimmed by 7 bases and J by 6 bases, leaving 10 bases between them. The chain's CDR3 is CASNRTVNEQFF. The CDR3 DNA is TGTGCCAGCAATCGGACAGTCAATGAGCAGTTCTTC.

The rearrangement links TRBV5-4 to TRBJ1-1; the match to TRBD1 covers 7 bases. With V trimmed by 1 base and J by 6 bases, 9 bases remained unmatched. In germline, CDR1 is SGHNT, CDR2 YYREEE (reference sequence). The CDR3 consists of 15 residues. Here the CDR3 reads CASSLRRGQGSEAFF. The DNA for the CDR3 is TGTGCCAGCAGCTTGAGGAGGGGGCAGGGATCTGAAGCTTTCTTT.

The J gene is TRBJ2-7, the V gene TRBV7-9; TRBD2 aligns across 8 bases. CDR3 size: 14 residues. Germline lookup yields CDR1 SEHNR and CDR2 FQNEAQ (reference sequence). V trimming: 3 bases; J trimming: 1 base; junction bases outside the gene matches: 2. The CDR3 DNA sequence: TGTGCCAGCAGCTTGACTAGCGAGTCCTACGAGCAGTACTTC. This codes for CASSLTSESYEQYF.

The rearrangement links TRBV10-3 to TRBJ1-2, with 8 bases aligning to TRBD1. V lost 2 bases, J lost 11 bases, and 1 base stayed unmatched. CDR3 size: 11 residues. Germline V lookup: CDR1 ENHRY, CDR2 SYGVKD. DNA of the CDR3: TGTGCCATCAGTGAGCAGGGGGCTTACACCTTC. Translated: CAISEQGAYTF.

This chain joins TRBV2 and TRBJ1-1; no clear D gene. Germline loops: CDR1 SNHLY, CDR2 FYNNEI. V lost 7 bases and J 0 bases, leaving 3 bases between the germline ends. This CDR3 has 11 residues. CDR3: CASTMNTEAFF. CDR3 sequence (DNA): TGTGCCAGCACAATGAACACTGAAGCTTTCTTT.

The chain carries TRBV7-2 and TRBJ1-2; 7 bases map to TRBD1. Losses at the gene ends were 2 bases for V and 2 bases for J; bases not matched to a gene: 5. The CDR3 extends over 15 amino acids. CDR1 SGHTA and CDR2 FQGNSA come from the germline V gene. The CDR3 is CASSLSEGANYGYTF. CDR3 DNA: TGTGCCAGCAGCTTAAGTGAGGGGGCGAACTATGGCTACACCTTC.

Here the CDR3 DNA reads TGTGCCAGCAGTGATGTCGGACAGGGGGCTGGGAACTATGGCTACACCTTC. Amino acids: CASSDVGQGAGNYGYTF. This chain links TRBV25-1 with TRBJ1-2, with 11 positions matching TRBD1. The CDR3 loop spans 17 amino acids. Germline loops: CDR1 MGHDK, CDR2 SYGVNS. With 3 bases clipped from V and 2 bases from J, the junction kept 8 bases outside the gene matches.

The chain links TRBV7-8 to TRBJ2-7; TRBD2 matches 7 bases. Germline V gives CDR1 SGHVS, CDR2 FQNEAQ. The junction had 9 bases not matched to a gene; V was cut back by 5 bases and J by 2 bases. The CDR3 runs 15 residues. CDR3 region: CASSPPAGVAYEQYF. Here the CDR3 DNA reads TGTGCCAGCAGCCCTCCGGCGGGAGTAGCCTACGAGCAGTACTTC.

The rearrangement joins TRBV19 to TRBJ2-7; possible D gene TRBD1, 6 bases. Germline lookup yields CDR1 LNHDA and CDR2 SQIVND (reference sequence). Trimming shortened V by 4 bases and J by 2 bases, and 12 bases separated the two germline ends. The length of the CDR3 is 14 residues. This CDR3 reads CASSTRRQAYEQYF. CDR3 coding DNA: TGTGCCAGTAGTACACGCAGACAGGCCTACGAGCAGTACTTC.

The V call is TRBV6-5, the J call TRBJ2-1; TRBD2 matches 8 bases. CDR3 length equals 15 residues. CDR1 and CDR2 (germline): MNHEY, SVGAGI. V dropped 9 bases and J dropped 7; count of bases not matched to a gene: 14. The CDR3, as DNA: TGTGCCAGTTTCAAACGTGGGCTAGCGGGTAATGAGCAGTTCTTC. Protein sequence: CASFKRGLAGNEQFF.

J is TRBJ2-3 and V is TRBV10-1, with 9 bases lining up with TRBD1. Germline V CDR1 and CDR2: WNHNN, SYGVQD (reference sequence). CDR3 length: 14 amino acids. V lost 4 bases to trimming and J lost 4 bases; unmatched junction nucleotides: 3. The CDR3 DNA reads as TGCGCCAGCAGTGGGACAGGGGATGCAGATACGCAGTATTTT. Translating gives CASSGTGDADTQYF.

The gene calls are TRBV19 and TRBJ2-7; 8 nucleotides align to TRBD1. The CDR3 is 16 amino acids. The junction had 8 bases not matched to a gene; V was cut back by 4 bases and J by 0 bases. Germline V gene sequence: CDR1 LNHDA, CDR2 SQIVND (reference sequence). The CDR3 nucleotides read TGTGCCAGTAGTAACGCGCAGGGGGCCAACTCCTACGAGCAGTACTTC. Translated, it gives CASSNAQGANSYEQYF.

This chain connects TRBV19 to TRBJ2-7, with TRBD2 identical over 7 bases. The CDR3 consists of 14 residues. V lost 4 bases and J lost 2; bases outside the gene matches: 5. The germline V gene has CDR1 LNHDA and CDR2 SQIVND (reference sequence). The DNA for the CDR3 is TGTGCCAGTAGTAGAGGACTAGAAACCTACGAGCAGTACTTC. Protein product: CASSRGLETYEQYF.

This clone was found a few times. This chain uses TRBV27 with TRBJ2-7; D is possibly TRBD2 (5 bases). V gave up 8 bases and J gave up 6 bases, with 11 bases separating them. CDR3 size: 11 residues. Germline values: CDR1 MNHEY, CDR2 SMNVEV (reference sequence). CDR3 coding DNA: TGTGCCAGCCACCGCGGGTCCGAGCAGTACTTC. Translating gives CASHRGSEQYF.

V gene TRBV15 combines with J gene TRBJ2-5, with D maybe TRBD1 (6 bases). The CDR3 length is 14 residues. V was shortened by 1 base and J by 5 bases, with 11 bases between the two germline ends. From germline, CDR1 is LNHNV and CDR2 YYDKDF (reference sequence). As DNA, the CDR3 is TGTGCCACCAGCAGAGGGGGGCAGCGGGAGACCCAGTACTTC. Translated: CATSRGGQRETQYF.

The V call is TRBV27, the J call TRBJ2-7, with a tentative D call TRBD1 (6 bases). CDR3 length: 15 residues. V lost 1 base and J lost 2, with 12 bases in between. Per germline, CDR1 MNHEY and CDR2 SMNVEV (reference sequence). As DNA, the CDR3 is TGTGCCAGCAGTTTATTCCTGGGGACAACCTACGAGCAGTACTTC. Translation gives CASSLFLGTTYEQYF.